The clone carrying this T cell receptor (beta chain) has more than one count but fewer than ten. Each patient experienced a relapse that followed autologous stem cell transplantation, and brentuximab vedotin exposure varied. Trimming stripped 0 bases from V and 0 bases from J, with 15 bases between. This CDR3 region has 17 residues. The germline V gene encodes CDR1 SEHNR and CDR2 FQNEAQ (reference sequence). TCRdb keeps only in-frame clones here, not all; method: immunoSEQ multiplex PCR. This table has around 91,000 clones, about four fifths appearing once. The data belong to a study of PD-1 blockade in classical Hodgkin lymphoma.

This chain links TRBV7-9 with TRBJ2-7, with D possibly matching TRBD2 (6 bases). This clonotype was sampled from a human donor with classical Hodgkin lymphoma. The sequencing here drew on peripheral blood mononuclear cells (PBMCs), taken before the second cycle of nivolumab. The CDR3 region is CASSLAGSGGSSYEQYF. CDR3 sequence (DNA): TGTGCCAGCAGCTTAGCGGGGAGCGGAGGGAGCTCCTACGAGCAGTACTTC.